Sequencing of this T cell receptor (beta chain) was carried out in a study of blood T cells in healthy people across ages. Study-wide results and limits: Shifts in expanded clonotypes may have been confounded by donor CMV status, which was unknown. Since the PBMCs were unsorted, naive and antigen-experienced cells could not be conclusively compared.

Remarks on this clonotype: Its antigen is not known.

Aged about 6 to 95, donors were systemically healthy Caucasians from Russia. Primers used in a second PCR of roughly 6 to 12 cycles were a sample-barcoded 5' primer and a J-beta primer mix. In TCRdb, the 5' RACE reads were re-called with MiXCR into one record per CDR3 protein. This sample has around 320,000 distinct CDR3 sequences, with 25% to 30% found just once. The receptor was isolated from a woman aged 70-85 years in good health. The specimen was blood.

The CDR3 sequence: CASSARTGSHSPLHF. CDR3 DNA sequence: TGTGCCAGCAGTGCCCGGACAGGATCGCATTCACCCCTCCACTTT. The chain recombines TRBV12-3 or TRBV12-4 with TRBJ1-6, with 7 positions matching TRBD1. J was trimmed by 8 bases and V by 5 bases; bases with no gene match: 9. This CDR3 is built from 15 residues.